The entry below gives a single TCR beta chain sequence along with its context. This clone was picked up many times. It has no known antigen specificity. The junction departs from the called germline gene at one end, perhaps through a read error. This entry belongs to a study of metastatic and nonmetastatic thyroid tumors (dated by TCRdb to about 2020). As for the study more broadly: Repertoires from peripheral blood and from tumor or nodule tissue samples of malignant and benign thyroid patients were compared. Broader findings and caveats from the paper: In both blood and tumor samples, TCR beta diversity was reported to be significantly higher in malignant tumors than in benign nodules.

The CDR3 runs 16 residues from the cysteine to the phenylalanine. The DNA shown is the 48-base CDR3, in frame from base 1. The germline V gene (reference sequence) supplies CDR1 SSHAT and CDR2 FNYEAQ. No treatment had been received by any patient before thyroid surgery. Patient clinical samples collected from about 2012 to 2018 were retrospectively analysed using T-cell receptor beta sequencing. The library was prepared using PCR. The data were produced on an Illumina HiSeq 4000. High-throughput sequencing was used to profile the TCR beta-chain CDR3 region of every patient. As for how the authors treated the data: CDR3 differences across clinicopathological groups were used to build a classifier for discriminating distant-metastatic papillary thyroid cancer patients. Repertoire diversity was assessed with the Shannon index, and tumor-blood repertoire similarity with the Morisita-Horn index. In TCRdb, the public reads were trimmed at Q25 with fastp and aligned with MiXCR, with productive beta chains retained. V and J calls and clone size were set by TCRdb, not the authors. The sample table records about 38,000 clones; roughly 27% of these occur just once. Roughly 9.1% of the sample lies in the top ten.

The source of this sequence is a female donor with papillary thyroid cancer or a benign thyroid nodule (not recorded which). Some clones in this sample may be carry-over from other donors' samples. In this chain, TRBV7-7 is recombined with TRBJ2-7, and perhaps TRBD2 as D gene, on 5 matching bases. Sequencing was carried out using blood. The CDR3 region has the sequence CASRRCKDYPAYEQYF. The nucleotide sequence reads as follows: TGTGCTAGCAGACGATGCAAAGACTACCCCGCCTACGAGCAGTACTTC.